The present T cell receptor beta chain was sequenced within a study of neurological immune-mediated disorders. Study-wide findings and caveats: Patients with HTLV-1-associated myelopathy showed the most TCR clonal expansion. Those with multiple sclerosis showed the least, falling below healthy controls.

5'RACE with 10-nucleotide random UMIs produced the cDNA. The authors obtained over 200 million TCR-beta sequences from 15-18 subjects per sequencing run. Using its own MiXCR run on the 5' RACE reads, TCRdb lists one record per CDR3 protein. Found here are some 43,000 distinct CDR3 sequences, 10% to 15% of them singletons; the top ten hold roughly 10%. Regarding this clonotype: Its matching antigen is unknown.

V lost 0 bases to trimming and J lost 15 bases, with 14 bases between them. Germline CDR1 and CDR2: SGHKS and YYEKEE (reference sequence). The CDR3 is made up of 12 amino acids. Time point in this sample: longitudinal time-point 3. The study built unsorted libraries from 2 million PBMCs kept at -80 C. The chain has TRBV5-5 and TRBJ2-3; D is unclear. The sequenced sample consisted of PBMCs. The clonotype was recovered from a male donor with HTLV-1-associated myelopathy (HAM/TSP). CDR3 residues: CASSLARAHPYF. In DNA form, the CDR3 reads TGTGCCAGCAGCTTGGCCCGGGCCCACCCATATTTT.